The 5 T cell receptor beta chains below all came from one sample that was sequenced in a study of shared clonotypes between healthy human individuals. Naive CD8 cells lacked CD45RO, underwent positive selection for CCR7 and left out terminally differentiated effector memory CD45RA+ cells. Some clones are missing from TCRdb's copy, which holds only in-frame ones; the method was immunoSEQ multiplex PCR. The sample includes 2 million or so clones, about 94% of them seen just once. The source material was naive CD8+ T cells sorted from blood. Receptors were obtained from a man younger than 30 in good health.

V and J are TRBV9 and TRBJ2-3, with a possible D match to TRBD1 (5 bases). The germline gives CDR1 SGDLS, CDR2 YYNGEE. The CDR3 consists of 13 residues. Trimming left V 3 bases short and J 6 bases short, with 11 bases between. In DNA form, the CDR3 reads TGTGCCAGCAGCGACACGACAGCGGATACGCAGTATTTT. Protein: CASSDTTADTQYF.

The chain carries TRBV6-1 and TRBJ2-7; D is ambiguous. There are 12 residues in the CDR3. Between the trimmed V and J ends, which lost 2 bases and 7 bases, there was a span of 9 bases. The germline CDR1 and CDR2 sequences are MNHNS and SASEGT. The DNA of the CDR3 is TGTGCCAGCAGTGAAAACGGGTGGGAGCAGTACTTC. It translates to CASSENGWEQYF.

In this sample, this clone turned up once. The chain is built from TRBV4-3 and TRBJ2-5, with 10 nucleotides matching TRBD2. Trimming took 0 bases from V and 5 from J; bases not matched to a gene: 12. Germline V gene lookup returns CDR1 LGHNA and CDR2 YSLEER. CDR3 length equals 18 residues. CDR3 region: CASSQDSAPSGRGETQYF. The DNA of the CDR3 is TGCGCCAGCAGCCAAGATTCGGCACCTAGCGGGAGAGGGGAGACCCAGTACTTC.

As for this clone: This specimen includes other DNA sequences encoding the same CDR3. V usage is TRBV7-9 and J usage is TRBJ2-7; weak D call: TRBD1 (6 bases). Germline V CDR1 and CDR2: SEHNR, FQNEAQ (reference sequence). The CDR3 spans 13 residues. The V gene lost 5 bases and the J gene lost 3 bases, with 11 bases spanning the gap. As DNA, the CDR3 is TGTGCCAGCAGCCCAGGACAGAACTACGAGCAGTACTTC. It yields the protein CASSPGQNYEQYF.

The CDR3 region is CASAPDRGLNTEAFF. The CDR3 DNA sequence: TGCGCCAGCGCTCCGGACAGGGGCCTGAACACTGAAGCTTTCTTT. The chain joins TRBV5-1 to TRBJ1-1, with TRBD1 matching over 9 bases. CDR1 SGHRS and CDR2 YFSETQ come from the germline V gene. This CDR3 has 15 amino acids. V lost 7 bases and J lost 0; bases outside the gene matches: 7.